This T cell receptor beta chain appears in the sequencing data of a study of CD8+ T cells in alopecia areata. Study in general: The authors scored treated patients' severity by affected scalp percentage.

Treatment noted: oral pan-JAK inhibitor, 5-10 mg twice daily. The V end lost 4 bases, the J end lost 7 bases, and 13 bases lay between the germline ends. CDR1 and CDR2 from the germline V gene are GTSNPN and SVGIG (reference sequence). CDR3 size: 12 residues. As regards this clone: Its antigen is not identified.

The study's findings and limits: Tofacitinib significantly lowered scalp clonality and expanded CD8+ clones among the top 100.

RNA extraction and reverse transcription yielded cDNA as sequencing template. The assay was immunoSEQ multiplex PCR, and TCRdb's table has in-frame clones only and misses some. The data contain about 110,000 clones, around 50% of them seen just once; the ten biggest clones take up 9% to 15%. The chain links TRBV30 to TRBJ1-2, with a possible D match to TRBD1 (5 bases). The TCR originated in a human donor with alopecia areata. The input for sequencing was CD8+ T cells sorted from blood, taken at week 24, from a patient treated with tofacitinib. The CDR3 reads CAWTEGTPGYTF. DNA for the CDR3: TGTGCCTGGACCGAAGGGACCCCTGGCTACACCTTC.